This TCR beta chain is drawn from a study of T cell changes during pregnancy in multiple sclerosis. CDR3 length equals 14 residues. J lost 3 bases, V lost 3 bases, and 1 base had no gene match. The germline gives CDR1 SQVTM, CDR2 ANQGSEA. This clone is a singleton in its sample. Profiled with immunoSEQ multiplex PCR; TCRdb holds only in-frame clones, not every one. This sample has under 110,000 clones, with roughly nine tenths found just once. This clonotype originated in a female donor with multiple sclerosis, enrolled in a pregnancy study. The chain joins TRBV29-1 to TRBJ2-5; 13 bases fit TRBD2. The sequenced sample was peripheral blood, obtained before pregnancy. CDR3 sequence reads: CSVEGTSGEETQYF. As DNA, the CDR3 is TGCAGCGTTGAGGGGACTAGCGGGGAAGAGACCCAGTACTTC.